This T cell receptor beta chain was sequenced for a study of T cells in Graves' hyperthyroidism and ophthalmopathy. Study results and limitations: The blood repertoire included most of the expanded thyroid clonotypes above 0.001. The model forecast ophthalmopathy, anticipating it by a median approximately 6.2 months before onset.

Germline trimming cut 5 bases from V and 5 bases from J; bases unmatched to any gene: 7. The CDR3 is made up of 16 amino acids. The germline CDR1 and CDR2 sequences are SGHTA and FQGNSA. This clonotype has more than one count but fewer than ten. Its antigen is still unknown. Amplification targeted TCR beta CDR3 regions from RNA transcripts. The HTBI primer set drove a first-round RT-PCR of the TCR CDR3. In TCRdb, the multiplex PCR reads were re-called with MiXCR into one record per CDR3 protein. This table holds under 700,000 distinct CDR3 sequences, about 43% found once. Patients aged 18 to 65 had newly diagnosed hyperthyroidism that had lasted under 2 months.

Sequenced: peripheral blood or thyroid tissue (not recorded which). The TCR sequence derives from a woman in her late teens or twenties with Graves' hyperthyroidism. V gene TRBV7-2 combines with J gene TRBJ2-5; 14 nucleotides line up with TRBD2. DNA of the CDR3: TGTGCCAGCAGCCAGCCGACTAGCGGGAGGGGGGAGACCCAGTACTTC. Translating it yields CASSQPTSGRGETQYF.